This TCR beta chain was sequenced for a study of blood T cell repertoires in COVID-19. Study as a whole: PBMCs, B-cell-depleted T cells, or T cells were the source of the cDNA or gDNA that made up the material.

Source study methods: Estimates of nucleated cell counts were drawn from the amplification of reference gene primers. Assay used: immunoSEQ multiplex PCR; TCRdb lists only in-frame clones, some missing. V, J and clone size reflect that table, while D and trimming were determined from the DNA. The sample has 100,000 to 150,000 clones, 70% to 90% seen once. This clone appeared a few times. This TCR was recovered from a man aged 50-60 years with acute or convalescent COVID-19. The sample comprised peripheral blood.

CDR3 residues: CASSQDSGDSSVYF. CDR3 DNA sequence: TGTGCCAGCAGCCAAGATTCCGGAGACTCGTCCGTGTATTTT. J is TRBJ2-3 and V is TRBV4-2; D unclear. V dropped 0 bases and J dropped 14 bases, with 18 bases sitting between them. CDR3 length: 14 residues. Germline CDR1 and CDR2: LGHNA and YNFKEQ.